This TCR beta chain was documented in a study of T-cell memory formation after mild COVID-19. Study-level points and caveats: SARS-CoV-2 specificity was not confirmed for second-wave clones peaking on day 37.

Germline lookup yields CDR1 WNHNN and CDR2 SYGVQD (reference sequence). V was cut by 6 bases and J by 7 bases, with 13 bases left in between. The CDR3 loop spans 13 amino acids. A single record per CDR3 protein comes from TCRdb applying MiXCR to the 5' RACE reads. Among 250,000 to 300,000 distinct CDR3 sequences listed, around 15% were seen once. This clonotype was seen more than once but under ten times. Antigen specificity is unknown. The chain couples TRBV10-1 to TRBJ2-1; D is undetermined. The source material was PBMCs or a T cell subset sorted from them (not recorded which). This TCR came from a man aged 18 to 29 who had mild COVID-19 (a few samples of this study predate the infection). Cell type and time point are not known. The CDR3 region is CASSPETGNEQFF. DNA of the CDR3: TGCGCCAGCAGCCCCGAGACTGGAAATGAGCAGTTCTTC.